A single sample gave rise to the 9 T cell receptor beta chains below, sequenced in a study of blood T cell repertoires in COVID-19. Generated by immunoSEQ multiplex PCR, the TCRdb table keeps only in-frame clones and is missing some. The data show tens of thousands of clones, with 85% to 90% seen just once and approximately 5% held by the top ten. Sequencing was carried out using peripheral blood. The receptors here all came from a human donor in a cohort sampled during active COVID-19.

The rearrangement links TRBV11-2 to TRBJ2-1; 7 bases are a match to TRBD1. CDR3 length equals 16 residues. The V gene end was trimmed by 3 bases and the J gene end by 1 base; junction bases not matched to a gene: 6. Germline lookup yields CDR1 SGHAT and CDR2 FQNNGV. In DNA form, the CDR3 reads TGTGCCAGCAGCTTTCGGGGACAGCCTTCCTACAATGAGCAGTTCTTC. Its translation is CASSFRGQPSYNEQFF.

The J gene is TRBJ2-5, the V gene TRBV12-3 or TRBV12-4; no definite D call. CDR3 size: 12 residues. V dropped 2 bases and J dropped 4 bases, with 5 bases sitting between them. The CDR3 reads CASSLSVETQYF. The CDR3, as DNA: TGTGCCAGCAGTTTATCGGTAGAGACCCAGTACTTC.

CDR3 sequence (DNA): TGTGCCAGCAGTTCCGCCACACGGGGGGGGGAGCAGTACTTC. This gives the protein CASSSATRGGEQYF. This chain connects TRBV27 to TRBJ2-7; TRBD2 agrees at 8 bases. V shed 4 bases and J 7 bases; nucleotides not matched to a gene: 9. Germline V gives CDR1 MNHEY, CDR2 SMNVEV (reference sequence). This CDR3 contains 14 residues.

This chain connects TRBV6-5 to TRBJ2-7; tentatively, D is TRBD2 (6 bases). This CDR3 spans 13 amino acids. CDR1 is MNHEY and CDR2 is SVGAGI in the germline V gene. The ends were cut back, 9 bases at V and 5 bases at J, with 17 bases in the middle. DNA for the CDR3: TGTGCCAGTTCAAAGGGGCCGGGAGACGAGCAGTACTTC. This codes for CASSKGPGDEQYF.

The rearrangement joins TRBV24-1 to TRBJ2-1; 7 bases match TRBD1. V shed 4 bases and J 7 bases; nucleotides not matched to a gene: 12. This CDR3 has 16 amino acids. CDR1 and CDR2 from the germline V gene are KGHDR and SFDVKD. CDR3 nucleotide sequence: TGTGCCACCAGTGACCTGCCAGGGGGACCTGGGAATGAGCAGTTCTTC. This gives the protein CATSDLPGGPGNEQFF.

This clone was detected only a few times. The chain couples TRBV7-9 to TRBJ2-2; 10 bases map to TRBD2. V shed 4 bases and J 2 bases; nucleotides not matched to a gene: 1. CDR1 and CDR2 (germline): SEHNR, FQNEAQ (reference sequence). The CDR3 totals 15 residues. The CDR3 coding sequence is TGTGCCAGCAGCTCTAGCGGGAGCAACACCGGGGAGCTGTTTTTT. Translated, it gives CASSSSGSNTGELFF.

The V call is TRBV19, the J call TRBJ2-3; possibly TRBD2 for D (5 bases). The CDR3 has 15 amino acids. Trimming stripped 2 bases from V and 3 bases from J, with 12 bases between. Germline V gene sequence: CDR1 LNHDA, CDR2 SQIVND (reference sequence). The CDR3 is CASSIWLAETDTQYF. Written as DNA, the CDR3 is TGTGCCAGTAGTATATGGCTAGCAGAGACAGATACGCAGTATTTT.

The rearrangement uses TRBV5-8 and TRBJ2-7; 7 bases map to TRBD2. The CDR3 loop spans 14 amino acids. V lost 3 bases to trimming and J lost 3 bases; unmatched junction nucleotides: 6. CDR1 and CDR2 from the germline V gene are SGHTS and YDEGEE. CDR3 in amino acids: CASSWRGGSYEQYF. The CDR3 coding sequence is TGTGCCAGCAGCTGGAGGGGCGGGAGCTACGAGCAGTACTTC.

The V and J genes are TRBV28 and TRBJ2-5; 9 bases are a match to TRBD1. Per germline, CDR1 MDHEN and CDR2 SYDVKM. V lost 5 bases and J lost 3; bases outside the gene matches: 4. The CDR3 length is 14 residues. CDR3 residues: CASSLQGAKETQYF. DNA for the CDR3: TGTGCCAGCAGTCTACAGGGGGCGAAAGAGACCCAGTACTTC.